One and the same sample provided the 11 T cell receptor beta chains below, sequenced in a study of T-cell reconstitution after alpha-beta-depleted transplantation in children. Using unique molecular identifiers, the investigators prepared the TCRbeta library. TCRdb processed the PCR reads anew with MiXCR; each CDR3 protein has one entry. The sample consists of 450,000 to 700,000 distinct CDR3 sequences, approximately 30% of them appearing once. Sequenced material: PBMCs, taken before TCRalphabeta/CD19-depleted stem cell transplant. These receptors were collected from a boy under three years old with Wiskott-Aldrich syndrome, due to receive a stem cell transplant.

This clonotype was counted a few times. The chain links TRBV5-1 to TRBJ1-2; D possibly corresponds to TRBD1 (5 bases). CDR1 is SGHRS and CDR2 is YFSETQ in the germline V gene. Trimming stripped 4 bases from V and 6 bases from J, with 19 bases between. The CDR3 length is 15 residues. The CDR3 is CASSGTDLGGNGYTF. CDR3 in DNA: TGCGCCAGCAGCGGAACCGATCTTGGGGGGAATGGCTACACCTTC.

This clonotype occurred a few times. The V gene is TRBV10-3, the J gene TRBJ2-3; 8 nucleotides match TRBD1. CDR1 and CDR2 from the germline V gene are ENHRY and SYGVKD. With V trimmed by 7 bases and J by 4 bases, 7 bases remained unmatched. The CDR3 has 14 amino acids. The CDR3 DNA reads as TGTGCCATCAACCGACAGGGGAAAGCAGATACGCAGTATTTT. Its translation: CAINRQGKADTQYF.

As to this clonotype: Germline is not matched at one junction end, which may reflect a read error. This chain uses TRBV5-1 with TRBJ2-5; 9 bases are shared with TRBD2. CDR1 and CDR2 (germline): SGHRS, YFSETQ. This CDR3 has 13 amino acids. The CDR3 DNA is TGCGCCAGCAGCTCCGACGGGCGGGAGGGCCAAGGATTC. This codes for CASSSDGREGQGF.

The V gene is TRBV7-6, the J gene TRBJ2-3, with D unclear. The germline V and J ends were trimmed by 1 base and 1 base, with 6 bases remaining between them. Germline V gene lookup returns CDR1 SGHVS and CDR2 FNYEAQ. The CDR3 is made up of 14 amino acids. In nucleotides, the CDR3 is TGTGCCAGCAGCTTAGGTATCCGCACAGATACGCAGTATTTT. This gives the protein CASSLGIRTDTQYF.

V is TRBV12-3 or TRBV12-4 and J is TRBJ2-1, with a tentative D call TRBD2 (5 bases). Deletions cut 0 bases from V and 2 bases from J, with 14 bases between. This CDR3 is built from 17 residues. The CDR3 coding sequence is TGTGCCAGCAGTTTAGCCCCTAGCTCCGGAACCTACAATGAGCAGTTCTTC. It encodes CASSLAPSSGTYNEQFF.

In this sample, this clonotype turned up a few times. The chain is built from TRBV12-3 or TRBV12-4 and TRBJ1-6; D unclear. There are 14 residues in the CDR3. V shed 3 bases and J shed 6 bases, with 9 bases lying between them. CDR3 bases: TGTGCCAGCAGTTTTTCGGTTGCTAATTCACCCCTCCACTTT. Protein sequence: CASSFSVANSPLHF.

This clonotype was recorded many times. The V call is TRBV5-1, the J call TRBJ2-3, with no clear D. The V end lost 0 bases, the J end lost 1 base, and 9 bases lay between the germline ends. Germline V CDR1 and CDR2: SGHRS, YFSETQ. The length of the CDR3 is 15 residues. The CDR3 coding sequence is TGCGCCAGCAGCTTGGATTCTCGCGGCACAGATACGCAGTATTTT. It is translated as CASSLDSRGTDTQYF.

For the CDR3, the DNA is TGCGCCAGCAGCTTGATACTAGCGGACAGCAATGAGCAGTTCTTC. It encodes CASSLILADSNEQFF. This chain links TRBV5-1 with TRBJ2-1; the match to TRBD2 covers 8 bases. V was pared by 1 base and J by 6 bases, with 6 bases of the junction left unmatched. Germline V gene sequence: CDR1 SGHRS, CDR2 YFSETQ. CDR3 size: 15 residues.

This clonotype was seen a handful of times. The genes are TRBV20-1 and TRBJ2-5, with 8 nucleotides matching TRBD2. Germline CDR1 is DFQATT and CDR2 is SNEGSKA (reference sequence). Trimming removed 5 bases from V and 5 bases from J; junction bases left unmatched: 10. CDR3 size: 14 residues. CDR3: CSADGSGTDETQYF. In DNA, the CDR3 is TGCAGTGCTGACGGTAGCGGGACCGACGAGACCCAGTACTTC.

This chain connects TRBV7-9 to TRBJ1-2, with D possibly being TRBD1 (6 bases). Germline CDR1 is SEHNR and CDR2 is FQNEAQ (reference sequence). CDR3 length equals 13 residues. V lost 7 bases and J lost 0, with 9 bases in between. DNA of the CDR3: TGTGCCAGCAATCCAGGGGCTAACTATGGCTACACCTTC. This encodes CASNPGANYGYTF. Variable domain in full (rest from reference TRBV7-9 and TRBJ1-2): DTGVSQNPRHKITKRGQNVTFRCDPISEHNRLYWYRQTLGQGPEFLTYFQNEAQLEKSRLLSDRFSAERPKGSFSTLEIQRTEQGDSAMYLCASNPGANYGYTFGSGTRLTVV.

The chain carries TRBV5-1 and TRBJ2-7; 10 bases map to TRBD2. Germline trimming cut 4 bases from V and 0 bases from J; bases unmatched to any gene: 16. Germline V gene data show CDR1 as SGHRS and CDR2 as YFSETQ. The CDR3 length is 19 residues. In DNA, the CDR3 is TGCGCCAGCAGCGGGTCTAGCGGGAGAGGGGGCCACCTCTCCTACGAGCAGTACTTC. Its protein is CASSGSSGRGGHLSYEQYF.